This TCR beta chain was identified during a study of technical replicates of blood from several donors. Germline V gene sequence: CDR1 SGDLS, CDR2 YYNGEE. The CDR3 loop spans 17 amino acids. Trimming left V 4 bases short and J 0 bases short, with 17 bases between. Assay used: immunoSEQ multiplex PCR; TCRdb lists only in-frame clones, some missing. The table records some 96,000 clones, around 95% of them present only once. The J gene is TRBJ1-3, the V gene TRBV9; TRBD1 might be the D (5 bases). Sequencing was performed on T cells isolated from PBMCs. This clonotype was obtained from a human donor in good health. CDR3 in amino acids: CASSPRGAVNSGNTIYF. CDR3 sequence (DNA): TGTGCCAGCAGCCCCCGTGGGGCGGTTAACTCTGGAAACACCATATATTTT.